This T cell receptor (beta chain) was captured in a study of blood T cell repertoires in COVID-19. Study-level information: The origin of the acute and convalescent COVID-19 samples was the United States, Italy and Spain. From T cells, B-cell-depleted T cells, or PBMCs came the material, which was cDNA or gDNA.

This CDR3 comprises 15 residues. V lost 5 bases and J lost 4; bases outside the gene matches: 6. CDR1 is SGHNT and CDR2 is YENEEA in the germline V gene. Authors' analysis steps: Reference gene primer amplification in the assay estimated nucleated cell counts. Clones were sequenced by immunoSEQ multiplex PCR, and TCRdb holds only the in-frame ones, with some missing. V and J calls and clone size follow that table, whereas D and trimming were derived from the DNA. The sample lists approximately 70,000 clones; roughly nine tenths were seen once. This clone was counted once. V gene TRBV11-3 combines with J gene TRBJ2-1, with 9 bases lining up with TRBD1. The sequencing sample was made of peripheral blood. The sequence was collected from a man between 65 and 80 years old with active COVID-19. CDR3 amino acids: CASSTHRGRYNEQFF. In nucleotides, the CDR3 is TGTGCCAGCAGCACCCACAGGGGGCGATACAATGAGCAGTTCTTC.